The sequence of this T cell receptor (beta chain) was determined in a study of shared clonotypes between healthy human individuals. In the sorted-subset replicate PCRs, approximately 200 ng DNA, roughly 30,000 T cell genomes, was used. In the original workflow: ImmunoSEQ output held junction-only sequences without quality scores, so filtering differed. The assay was immunoSEQ multiplex PCR, and TCRdb's table has in-frame clones only and misses some. Clone size and V and J calls were adopted from that table, with D and trimming inferred from the DNA. This table holds 950,000 to 1,100,000 clones, around three quarters found once. Findings and limits, study-wide: The study generally estimated greater richness for naive than memory subsets.

Comments on this clone: Antigen unknown.

A CD45RA-negative memory subset and a CD45RA+ naive subset were separated from the CD4+ cells. From germline, CDR1 is MNHNY and CDR2 SVGAGI (reference sequence). V shed 6 bases, J shed 5 bases, and the junction held 13 bases outside the gene matches. There are 16 residues in the CDR3. The chain recombines TRBV6-6 with TRBJ2-5; 9 bases map to TRBD2. The source of this sequence is a man in his late teens or twenties in good health. Some clones in this sample may be carry-over from other donors' samples. The sample consisted of memory CD4+ T cells from PBMCs. Subset of the sample: CD45RA-negative fraction. The CDR3 nucleotides are TGTGCCAGCAGCCCGGGACTAGCAAACTGGCGGGAGACCCAGTACTTC. It yields the protein CASSPGLANWRETQYF.